The rows below give T cell receptor beta chains drawn from one sample of a study of blood T cell repertoires in COVID-19. Some clones are missing from TCRdb's copy, which holds only in-frame ones; the method was immunoSEQ multiplex PCR. Among about 330,000 clones, about 83% were seen once, and the ten largest hold 1.2%. What was sequenced was peripheral blood. The source of these receptors is a woman between 50 and 59 years old with acute or convalescent COVID-19. Both conserved end residues are part of each CDR3. Each record gives: CDR3 DNA, CDR3 protein, J gene, CDR3 length, clone size, D gene, V gene. D genes are given only for firm matches. Part of the rows lack a size; the others show once, few, many or a class for expanded clones.

CDR3 DNA: TGTGCCACCCGGACAGGGAGAGGGGATTCACCCCTCCACTTT; CDR3 protein: CATRTGRGDSPLHF; J gene: TRBJ1-6; CDR3 length: 14; clone size: -; D gene: TRBD1; V gene: TRBV7-9
CDR3 DNA: TGTGCCAGCAGGAACAGGGGCCAGCCCCAGCATTTT; CDR3 protein: CASRNRGQPQHF; J gene: TRBJ1-5; CDR3 length: 12; clone size: -; D gene: TRBD1; V gene: TRBV6-5
CDR3 DNA: TGTGCCAGCAGCGTGCTAGCGGGGCCACCAAACACCGGGGAGCTGTTTTTT; CDR3 protein: CASSVLAGPPNTGELFF; J gene: TRBJ2-2; CDR3 length: 17; clone size: -; D gene: TRBD2; V gene: TRBV9
CDR3 DNA: TGTGCCAGCAGTGAAGCCAGGGGGCCCAACATTCAGTACTTC; CDR3 protein: CASSEARGPNIQYF; J gene: TRBJ2-4; CDR3 length: 14; clone size: -; D gene: TRBD1; V gene: TRBV25-1
CDR3 DNA: TGTGCCAGCAGCCGACAGGGGCCCTACAATGAGCAGTTCTTC; CDR3 protein: CASSRQGPYNEQFF; J gene: TRBJ2-1; CDR3 length: 14; clone size: -; D gene: TRBD1; V gene: TRBV7-9
CDR3 DNA: TGTGCCAGCAGTTTATCAGGGGACGGCTACACCTTC; CDR3 protein: CASSLSGDGYTF; J gene: TRBJ1-2; CDR3 length: 12; clone size: -; D gene: -; V gene: TRBV12-3/TRBV12-4
CDR3 DNA: TGTGCCAGCAGTTTCCCGGGGTCAGATACGCAGTATTTT; CDR3 protein: CASSFPGSDTQYF; J gene: TRBJ2-3; CDR3 length: 13; clone size: -; D gene: -; V gene: TRBV7-8
CDR3 DNA: TGTGCCAGCGGCCGCGGACAGGGTGCAGATACGCAGTATTTT; CDR3 protein: CASGRGQGADTQYF; J gene: TRBJ2-3; CDR3 length: 14; clone size: -; D gene: TRBD1; V gene: TRBV27
CDR3 DNA: TGTGCCAGCAGTTCGACAGGGGACTCTGGGGCCAACGTCCTGACTTTC; CDR3 protein: CASSSTGDSGANVLTF; J gene: TRBJ2-6; CDR3 length: 16; clone size: -; D gene: TRBD1; V gene: TRBV2
CDR3 DNA: TGTGCCAGCAGTTACTCGGATCGGTCTAGGGGCGAGACCCAGTACTTC; CDR3 protein: CASSYSDRSRGETQYF; J gene: TRBJ2-5; CDR3 length: 16; clone size: -; D gene: -; V gene: TRBV6-2/TRBV6-3
CDR3 DNA: TGTGCCAGCAGCCCGGGACTAGCAGGAAGCGAGCAGTACTTC; CDR3 protein: CASSPGLAGSEQYF; J gene: TRBJ2-7; CDR3 length: 14; clone size: -; D gene: TRBD2; V gene: TRBV11-3
CDR3 DNA: TGTGCCAGCAGCGGGAGGGAGCGCCTCGGAGATGGCTACACCTTC; CDR3 protein: CASSGRERLGDGYTF; J gene: TRBJ1-2; CDR3 length: 15; clone size: -; D gene: -; V gene: TRBV9
CDR3 DNA: TGTGCCAGCTCACCGATATCTGGCGGCTCTAACTATGGCTACACCTTC; CDR3 protein: CASSPISGGSNYGYTF; J gene: TRBJ1-2; CDR3 length: 16; clone size: -; D gene: -; V gene: TRBV18
CDR3 DNA: TGCGCCAGCAGCCAAGCCCGGCAGGGCGGCACTGAAGCTTTCTTT; CDR3 protein: CASSQARQGGTEAFF; J gene: TRBJ1-1; CDR3 length: 15; clone size: -; D gene: -; V gene: TRBV4-1
CDR3 DNA: TGTGCCAGCAGCTACAGTCGAACCGGGCAGCCCCAGCATTTT; CDR3 protein: CASSYSRTGQPQHF; J gene: TRBJ1-5; CDR3 length: 14; clone size: many; D gene: -; V gene: TRBV6-5
CDR3 DNA: TGTGCCAGCAGCTTAGTTGCAGGGAAATATGGAAACACCATATATTTT; CDR3 protein: CASSLVAGKYGNTIYF; J gene: TRBJ1-3; CDR3 length: 16; clone size: -; D gene: -; V gene: TRBV7-2
CDR3 DNA: TGTGCCAGCAGCGCAGGACAGGGCTATGGCTACACCTTC; CDR3 protein: CASSAGQGYGYTF; J gene: TRBJ1-2; CDR3 length: 13; clone size: once; D gene: TRBD1; V gene: TRBV7-2
CDR3 DNA: TGTGCCAGCAGCGTTTCGGTTAGCTTCTACAATGAGCAGTTCTTC; CDR3 protein: CASSVSVSFYNEQFF; J gene: TRBJ2-1; CDR3 length: 15; clone size: once; D gene: -; V gene: TRBV9